These 24 T cell receptor beta chains were sequenced from one sample in a study of naive and memory T cell subsets. The beta constant-region primer was an equimolar mix of two oligonucleotides covering TRBC1 and TRBC2. TCRdb redid the calling of the UMI-ligation and nested PCR reads with MiXCR, one entry per CDR3 protein. The sample has more than 4,000 distinct CDR3 sequences, roughly 7% seen once. Sequenced sample: CD4+ TEMRA cells from blood. Subset given: effector memory re-expressing CD45RA, CD45RA+ CD27-. The receptor source for this set is a human donor in good health.

This clonotype was observed a handful of times. The rearrangement joins TRBV20-1 to TRBJ1-3, with D hard to call. The ends were cut back, 0 bases at V and 0 bases at J, with 9 bases in the middle. CDR1 and CDR2 (germline): DFQATT, SNEGSKA (reference sequence). The CDR3 is 15 residues long. The CDR3 bases are TGCAGTGCTAGAGACGGGGATCTCTCTGGAAACACCATATATTTT. It specifies CSARDGDLSGNTIYF.

V gene TRBV12-3 or TRBV12-4 combines with J gene TRBJ1-1; D remains ambiguous. Trimming removed 6 bases from V and 3 bases from J, with 11 bases in between. CDR3 length equals 13 residues. The CDR3 region is CASSPLGYTEAFF. DNA for the CDR3: TGTGCCAGCAGCCCCCTGGGTTACACTGAAGCTTTCTTT.

This clonotype has ten or more counts. Here the CDR3 reads CASSRSGTGVLDTQYF. DNA of the CDR3: TGCGCCAGCAGCCGGAGTGGGACAGGGGTTCTGGATACGCAGTATTTT. The rearrangement uses TRBV5-1 and TRBJ2-3; TRBD1 matches at 10 bases. V lost 4 bases, J lost 6 bases, and 11 bases stayed unmatched. The V gene's germline CDR1 is SGHRS and CDR2 YFSETQ. The CDR3 sequence is 16 residues long.

CDR3 coding DNA: TGCAGTGCTCCCGCCTCCGACATATATTGTGCAACTAATGAAAAACTGTTTTTT. It encodes CSAPASDIYCATNEKLFF. This rearrangement joins TRBV20-1 to TRBJ1-4; D is unresolved. Germline assignment: CDR1 DFQATT and CDR2 SNEGSKA (reference sequence). V was pared by 5 bases and J by 0 bases, with 22 bases between. This CDR3 spans 18 amino acids.

There are a few counts of this clonotype. J is TRBJ2-3 and V is TRBV16, with 13 bases lining up with TRBD2. This CDR3 region has 19 residues. Unmatched junction bases numbered 13, after V lost 2 bases and J lost 5 bases. Germline CDR1 reads KGHSY; CDR2 reads FQNENV. The DNA of the CDR3 is TGTGCCAGCAGCCAAGCAGGACCCGGACTAGCGGGAGTAGGAGATACGCAGTATTTT. It encodes CASSQAGPGLAGVGDTQYF.

As for this clonotype: A much larger clone lies a single base off, so this may be a read error. This chain joins TRBV5-6 and TRBJ1-5, with no clear D. Germline assignment: CDR1 SGHDT and CDR2 YYEEEE. Trimming removed 1 base from V and 2 bases from J, with 13 bases in between. This CDR3 contains 16 residues. CDR3 in amino acids: CASSLYWGGGNQPQHF. The CDR3 DNA sequence: TGTGCCAGCAGCTTGTATTGGGGTGGGGGCAATCAGCCCCAGCATTTT. Complete variable domain (other parts from reference TRBV5-6 and TRBJ1-5): DAGVTQSPTHLIKTRGQQVTLRCSPKSGHDTVSWYQQALGQGPQFIFQYYEEEERQRGNFPDRFSGHQFPNYSSELNVNALLLGDSALYLCASSLYWGGGNQPQHFGDGTRLSIL.

At least ten counts were recorded for this clonotype. The chain uses TRBV7-6 and TRBJ1-1; D gene ambiguous. Germline CDR1 is SGHVS and CDR2 is FNYEAQ. V was cut by 3 bases and J by 1 base, with 3 bases left in between. CDR3 size: 12 residues. The CDR3 nucleotides are TGTGCCAGCAGCTTCGGGAACACTGAAGCTTTCTTT. Translating gives CASSFGNTEAFF.

There are many counts of this clonotype. The chain employs TRBV2 and TRBJ2-5; the D is unclear. The CDR3 is made up of 12 amino acids. Trimming pared 5 bases from V and 2 bases from J, leaving 6 bases between. Germline CDR1 SNHLY, CDR2 FYNNEI. Here the CDR3 DNA reads TGTGCCAGCAGTTTGTTGCAAGAGACCCAGTACTTC. It translates to CASSLLQETQYF. The full variable domain, with the rest looked up from reference TRBV2 and TRBJ2-5, is EPEVTQTPSHQVTQMGQEVILRCVPISNHLYFYWYRQILGQKVEFLVSFYNNEISEKSEIFDDQFSVERPDGSNFTLKIRSTKLEDSAMYFCASSLLQETQYFGPGTRLLVL.

The chain carries TRBV6-1 and TRBJ2-2, with 7 bases matching TRBD1. The J segment lost 0 bases and the V segment lost 8 bases, leaving 3 bases of the junction unmatched. The CDR3 is 14 residues long. Per germline, CDR1 MNHNS and CDR2 SASEGT. Here the CDR3 DNA reads TGTGCCAGCGGGACAGACGCGAACACCGGGGAGCTGTTTTTT. As protein: CASGTDANTGELFF.

V and J are TRBV12-1 and TRBJ1-6; no DNA check was done on the table's D call, TRBD1. TRBV12-1 is deemed a pseudogene. The CDR3 spans 18 residues. The CDR3 sequence is CASSFLTGSTGDNSPLHF. The CDR3 bases are TGTGCCAGCAGCTTTCTCACAGGGTCCACGGGTGATAATTCACCCCTCCACTTT.

This clonotype was detected ten times or more. V gene TRBV2 combines with J gene TRBJ2-7, with D unresolved. V dropped 3 bases and J dropped 3 bases, with 9 bases sitting between them. Looked up from germline, CDR1 is SNHLY and CDR2 is FYNNEI. This CDR3 comprises 13 residues. CDR3 region: CASSEPLDYEQYF. CDR3 nucleotides: TGTGCCAGCAGTGAGCCTCTCGACTACGAGCAGTACTTC.

This clonotype was seen just once. The gene calls are TRBV15 and TRBJ2-5; TRBD2 is a possible D gene (6 bases). V shed 4 bases and J shed 5 bases, with 11 bases lying between them. The CDR3 length is 13 residues. From germline, CDR1 is LNHNV and CDR2 YYDKDF (reference sequence). In DNA, the CDR3 is TGTGCCACCAGCACACTAGCAGGGGAGACCCAGTACTTC. Encoded protein: CATSTLAGETQYF.

This clonotype was seen many times. The V gene is TRBV7-2, the J gene TRBJ2-7; D is unclear. Trimming left V 7 bases short and J 2 bases short, with 15 bases between. The CDR3 length is 14 residues. Germline CDR1 SGHTA, CDR2 FQGNSA. CDR3 sequence: CASTPKSQPYEQYF. As DNA, the CDR3 is TGTGCCAGCACCCCAAAAAGTCAACCCTACGAGCAGTACTTC.

DNA of the CDR3: TGTGCCAGCAGACGCGGGACAGGGGGCTACACAGATACGCAGTATTTT. This codes for CASRRGTGGYTDTQYF. The rearrangement uses TRBV6-5 and TRBJ2-3; 12 nucleotides line up with TRBD1. This CDR3 has 16 residues. The germline gives CDR1 MNHEY, CDR2 SVGAGI. The V gene end was trimmed by 6 bases and the J gene end by 2 bases; junction bases not matched to a gene: 6.

This clonotype was seen only a few times. The V and J genes are TRBV5-1 and TRBJ2-1; TRBD2 agrees at 10 bases. The CDR3 has 16 residues. V lost 4 bases, J lost 8 bases, and 12 bases stayed unmatched. Germline V gene lookup returns CDR1 SGHRS and CDR2 YFSETQ. CDR3 region: CASSLSGTSVFDEQFF. In nucleotides, the CDR3 is TGCGCCAGCAGCCTATCCGGGACTAGCGTTTTTGATGAGCAGTTCTTC.

This clonotype was detected only a few times. The V call is TRBV3-1, the J call TRBJ2-2; 7 nucleotides line up with TRBD2. Germline V gene lookup returns CDR1 LGHDT and CDR2 YNNKEL (reference sequence). Germline trimming cut 1 base from V and 1 base from J; bases unmatched to any gene: 3. The length of the CDR3 is 16 residues. The CDR3 spells CASSQGPSGNTGELFF. DNA for the CDR3: TGTGCCAGCAGCCAAGGGCCTAGCGGGAACACCGGGGAGCTGTTTTTT.

Ten or more counts support this clonotype. The V and J genes are TRBV6-2 or TRBV6-3 and TRBJ1-5, with D unresolved. This CDR3 region has 11 residues. The germline CDR1 and CDR2 sequences are MNHEY and SVGEGT. Trimming stripped 10 bases from V and 2 bases from J, with 6 bases between. As DNA, the CDR3 is TGTGCCACAAGGGGCAATCAGCCCCAGCATTTT. Amino acids: CATRGNQPQHF.

This clonotype came up many times. The chain uses TRBV30 and TRBJ2-7; 13 bases align to TRBD2. V trimming: 0 bases; J trimming: 5 bases; junction bases outside the gene matches: 1. This CDR3 region has 14 residues. Germline assignment: CDR1 GTSNPN and CDR2 SVGIG (reference sequence). Here the CDR3 DNA reads TGTGCCTGGAGTGTCGGACTAGCGGGAGACGAGCAGTACTTC. It is translated as CAWSVGLAGDEQYF.

This clonotype has ten or more counts. The chain combines TRBV4-1 with TRBJ2-5; 7 bases are a match to TRBD1. CDR3 size: 14 residues. Losses at the gene ends were 0 bases for V and 13 bases for J; bases not matched to a gene: 11. CDR1 MGHRA and CDR2 YSYEKL come from the germline V gene. The CDR3 DNA sequence: TGCGCCAGCAGCCAAGAGCGAGGGACAGTGTTTCTGTACTTC. It specifies CASSQERGTVFLYF.

This clonotype was observed at least ten times. CDR3 DNA: TGTGCCAGCAGTTTAAAGGGGACCCAGTACTTC. It yields the protein CASSLKGTQYF. This chain links TRBV12-3 or TRBV12-4 with TRBJ2-5; D unclear. Trimming left V 2 bases short and J 7 bases short, with 5 bases between. The CDR3 length is 11 residues.

The V call is TRBV5-8, the J call TRBJ2-3; 9 bases align to TRBD1. The V gene's germline CDR1 is SGHTS and CDR2 YDEGEE. The CDR3 runs 16 residues. Trimming at V came to 1 base and at J to 4 bases, leaving 7 bases not matched to a gene. The CDR3 here is CASSLTGTGIPDTQYF. The CDR3 coding sequence is TGTGCCAGCAGCTTGACCGGGACAGGGATCCCAGATACGCAGTATTTT.

This clonotype came up a few times. The chain carries TRBV5-6 and TRBJ2-5, with a weak D call TRBD1 (5 bases). There are 15 residues in the CDR3. Germline V lookup: CDR1 SGHDT, CDR2 YYEEEE. V lost 4 bases, J lost 5 bases, and 18 bases lay in between. DNA for the CDR3: TGTGCCAGCAGCGCGCGGACACCCATTTCCGAGACCCAGTACTTC. Residues: CASSARTPISETQYF.

This clonotype was seen repeatedly, ten times or more. The V and J genes are TRBV3-1 and TRBJ2-5; D remains ambiguous. CDR1 is LGHDT, CDR2 YNNKEL, per germline (reference sequence). This CDR3 spans 14 amino acids. Trimming stripped 5 bases from V and 5 bases from J, with 15 bases between. The CDR3 sequence: CASSKGLPGETQYF. CDR3 in DNA: TGTGCCAGCAGCAAGGGTCTGCCTGGGGAGACCCAGTACTTC.

This clonotype was seen at least ten times. The V call is TRBV28, the J call TRBJ2-3; a possible D gene is TRBD2 (5 bases). The V end was cut by 2 bases, the J end by 1 base, with 10 bases between. The length of the CDR3 is 15 residues. Germline V gives CDR1 MDHEN, CDR2 SYDVKM. CDR3 coding DNA: TGTGCCAGCAGTTTACGGGGTAGAGGCACAGATACGCAGTATTTT. This codes for CASSLRGRGTDTQYF.